The 8 T cell receptor beta chains below come from one sample, sequenced in a study of cytomegalovirus exposure and HLA in healthy donors. Use of 60 Vbeta and 13 Jbeta primers characterized the PCR. TCRdb's table, derived via immunoSEQ multiplex PCR, lists solely in-frame clones and lacks some. The repertoire holds some 140,000 clones, with less than 85% as singletons. Sequenced: PBMCs. These receptors all stem from a man aged 18 to 30 in good health and CMV-seropositive.

Only a few counts were recorded for this clone. The J gene is TRBJ1-4, the V gene TRBV5-4; 7 positions match TRBD1. Unmatched junction bases numbered 3, after V lost 4 bases and J lost 0 bases. The CDR3 consists of 15 residues. The V gene's germline CDR1 is SGHNT and CDR2 YYREEE (reference sequence). The CDR3 here is CASSGDSPTNEKLFF. The CDR3, as DNA: TGTGCCAGCAGCGGGGACAGTCCAACTAATGAAAAACTGTTTTTT.

Here the CDR3 reads CAISAPGQGVSGELFF. The CDR3 nucleotides read TGTGCCATCAGTGCTCCGGGACAGGGGGTGTCCGGGGAGCTGTTTTTT. The gene calls are TRBV10-3 and TRBJ2-2; 11 nucleotides match TRBD1. The CDR3 is 16 residues long. J was trimmed by 6 bases and V by 4 bases; bases with no gene match: 7. Germline loops: CDR1 ENHRY, CDR2 SYGVKD.

This clone was detected a few times. The chain uses TRBV6-6 and TRBJ2-7, with unresolved D. There are 13 residues in the CDR3. Trimming took off 5 bases at V and 7 bases at J, with 15 bases between the two ends. In germline, CDR1 is MNHNY, CDR2 SVGAGI (reference sequence). CDR3 DNA sequence: TGTGCCAGCAGTAGACTCACGTTCGAGGAGCAGTACTTC. Translation: CASSRLTFEEQYF.

This clone was found a few times. The rearrangement uses TRBV11-2 and TRBJ1-2; 8 nucleotides agree with TRBD1. V lost 2 bases to trimming and J lost 7 bases; unmatched junction nucleotides: 3. This CDR3 spans 13 amino acids. Germline V CDR1 and CDR2: SGHAT, FQNNGV. This CDR3 is CASSLQGAGGYTF. The CDR3 DNA reads TGTGCCAGCAGCTTACAGGGGGCTGGTGGCTACACCTTC.

V and J are TRBV11-2 and TRBJ2-7; 9 bases are a match to TRBD1. The CDR3 is 16 amino acids. The V gene end was trimmed by 1 base and the J gene end by 6 bases; junction bases not matched to a gene: 10. Germline V gene lookup returns CDR1 SGHAT and CDR2 FQNNGV. The CDR3, as DNA: TGTGCCAGCAGCTTAGGCCCCGGGACAGGGTTAATCGAGCAGTACTTC. Protein sequence: CASSLGPGTGLIEQYF.

With respect to this clone: Other nucleotide sequences in the sample specify the same CDR3. The V gene is TRBV6-6, the J gene TRBJ1-1; TRBD1 might be the D (5 bases). Germline lookup yields CDR1 MNHNY and CDR2 SVGAGI (reference sequence). The CDR3 runs to 14 residues. Trimming stripped 0 bases from V and 3 bases from J, with 8 bases between. CDR3 region: CASSYSGGDTEAFF. The CDR3 DNA reads TGTGCCAGCAGTTACTCCGGAGGGGACACTGAAGCTTTCTTT.

The chain recombines TRBV6-5 with TRBJ2-3; TRBD2 aligns across 11 bases. Germline CDR1 MNHEY, CDR2 SVGAGI. The CDR3 loop spans 13 amino acids. The J segment lost 6 bases and the V segment lost 7 bases, leaving 3 bases of the junction unmatched. Here the CDR3 reads CASTASGGDTQYF. Written as DNA, the CDR3 is TGTGCCAGCACGGCTAGCGGGGGGGATACGCAGTATTTT.

The genes are TRBV27 and TRBJ2-5; TRBD2 agrees at 9 bases. From germline, CDR1 is MNHEY and CDR2 SMNVEV (reference sequence). There are 14 residues in the CDR3. After removal of 6 bases from V and 1 base from J, the junction contained 3 bases not matched to a gene. The CDR3 here is CASSASGAQETQYF. CDR3 sequence (DNA): TGTGCCAGCAGCGCTAGCGGGGCCCAAGAGACCCAGTACTTC.